The present T cell receptor (beta chain) was sequenced within a study of T cell responses to AZD1222 COVID-19 vaccine. Sequenced by immunoSEQ multiplex PCR; TCRdb stores in-frame clones only, minus some. The data contain 150,000 to 250,000 clones, about nine tenths of them singletons. In this sample, this clone turned up once. J lost 4 bases, V lost 4 bases, and 17 bases had no gene match. This CDR3 has 20 amino acids. CDR1 is SGHRS and CDR2 is YFSETQ in the germline V gene. The analysis combined second doses at about 4 or about 12 weeks. The material sequenced was peripheral blood, taken 28 days after the second AZD1222 dose. This rearrangement joins TRBV5-1 to TRBJ2-3, with 14 bases that match TRBD2. The source is an adult who received the AZD1222 COVID-19 vaccine. CDR3 amino acids: CASSRQYSAGTSGSPDTQYF. The DNA for the CDR3 is TGCGCCAGCAGCCGTCAATACTCCGCCGGGACTAGCGGGAGCCCAGATACGCAGTATTTT.